This T cell receptor (beta chain) comes out of a study of T cell responses to AZD1222 COVID-19 vaccine. The repertoire was sequenced with immunoSEQ multiplex PCR; TCRdb's copy has only in-frame clones and lacks some. The sample shows about 70,000 clones, roughly 85% of them seen only once. V shed 6 bases and J shed 8 bases, with 16 bases lying between them. The CDR3 is 13 residues long. Here the sequenced sample was peripheral blood, taken on day 0 of AZD1222 vaccination. The TCR was taken from an adult in good health. This chain joins TRBV12-3 or TRBV12-4 and TRBJ1-2, with D possibly matching TRBD1 (5 bases). The DNA of the CDR3 is TGTGCCAGCAGCATCGGGGGGGTCAAAGGCTACACCTTC. Translating it yields CASSIGGVKGYTF.